A single sample is the source of the 13 T cell receptor beta chains below, sequenced in a study of cytomegalovirus exposure and HLA in healthy donors. Use of 60 Vbeta and 13 Jbeta primers characterized the PCR. Clones were read by immunoSEQ multiplex PCR, and TCRdb kept only the in-frame ones, dropping some. Among over 35,000 clones listed, 60% to 70% were seen once. The sequencing input was PBMCs. These TCRs come from a man aged 40-49 years in good health and CMV-seronegative.

This clone was seen only once. This chain joins TRBV6-1 and TRBJ2-1, with 7 bases matching TRBD1. From germline, CDR1 is MNHNS and CDR2 SASEGT. Unmatched junction bases numbered 4, after V lost 6 bases and J lost 5 bases. The CDR3 totals 13 residues. The CDR3 spells CASSLDRNNEQFF. CDR3 in DNA: TGTGCCAGCAGCTTGGACAGGAACAATGAGCAGTTCTTC.

In its sample, this clone was seen a few times. The V and J genes are TRBV14 and TRBJ2-7; 7 nucleotides agree with TRBD1. The CDR3 contains 15 residues. V shed 2 bases, J shed 2 bases, and the junction held 6 bases outside the gene matches. CDR1 and CDR2 from the germline V gene are SGHDN and FVKESK. The CDR3: CASSQRTGATYEQYF. DNA for the CDR3: TGTGCCAGCAGCCAAAGAACAGGGGCTACCTACGAGCAGTACTTC.

This chain connects TRBV5-4 to TRBJ2-7, with D perhaps matching TRBD2 (6 bases). V was cut by 0 bases and J by 0 bases, with 10 bases left in between. Germline V gene data show CDR1 as SGHNT and CDR2 as YYREEE (reference sequence). The CDR3 sequence is 15 residues long. In nucleotides, the CDR3 is TGTGCCAGCAGCTTGGTCGGCGGGGTCTCCTACGAGCAGTACTTC. This sequence encodes CASSLVGGVSYEQYF.

This chain uses TRBV25-1 with TRBJ1-5; D not resolved. Trimming cost V 9 bases and J 0 bases, with 9 bases left between them. Looked up from germline, CDR1 is MGHDK and CDR2 is SYGVNS. The CDR3 consists of 13 residues. The CDR3 protein is CARKTASNQPQHF. The CDR3 DNA sequence: TGTGCCAGGAAAACAGCTAGCAATCAGCCCCAGCATTTT.

This clone was observed a handful of times. The genes are TRBV7-9 and TRBJ1-1, with no clear D. The CDR3 is 14 amino acids. V was trimmed by 4 bases and J by 2 bases, leaving 11 bases between them. The germline V gene has CDR1 SEHNR and CDR2 FQNEAQ (reference sequence). The CDR3 DNA reads TGTGCCAGCAGCTCGTACGCGGGAAACACTGAAGCTTTCTTT. Translated: CASSSYAGNTEAFF.

The V call is TRBV29-1, the J call TRBJ2-1, with TRBD2 matching 15 bases. The V and J ends lost 5 bases and 14 bases, in that order; junction bases with no gene match: 7. The germline CDR1 and CDR2 sequences are SQVTM and ANQGSEA. The CDR3 is 13 residues long. CDR3 region: CSVQWTSGGAKFF. CDR3 in DNA: TGCAGCGTTCAATGGACTAGCGGGGGGGCCAAGTTCTTC.

This clone was counted between two and nine times. This chain uses TRBV27 with TRBJ2-7; a weak D match, TRBD2 (7 bases). Trimming took off 8 bases at V and 6 bases at J, with 14 bases between the two ends. This CDR3 has 12 amino acids. CDR1 is MNHEY and CDR2 is SMNVEV in the germline V gene (reference sequence). The CDR3 coding sequence is TGTGCCAGCGGTACAGGGAGGGTCGAGCAGTACTTC. Translation: CASGTGRVEQYF.

This clone was recorded a few times. The chain has TRBV13 and TRBJ1-4, with D perhaps matching TRBD1 (5 bases). This CDR3 spans 16 amino acids. Germline values: CDR1 PRHDT, CDR2 FYEKMQ (reference sequence). Deletions cut 5 bases from V and 1 base from J, with 14 bases between. As DNA, the CDR3 is TGTGCCAGCAGCCCACGGGCAGGGCGAACTAATGAAAAACTGTTTTTT. This codes for CASSPRAGRTNEKLFF.

The sample holds one count of this clone. The genes are TRBV7-9 and TRBJ1-2; TRBD1 aligns across 8 bases. Germline V gene data show CDR1 as SEHNR and CDR2 as FQNEAQ (reference sequence). This CDR3 has 14 amino acids. V lost 1 base, J lost 12 bases, and 10 bases stayed unmatched. As DNA, the CDR3 is TGTGCCAGCAGCTTAGGAAGTAGTCAGGGGGCTGACACCTTC. Residues: CASSLGSSQGADTF.

This chain uses TRBV6-5 with TRBJ2-1; D might be TRBD1 (6 bases). The CDR3 contains 15 residues. From germline, CDR1 is MNHEY and CDR2 SVGAGI. Trimming stripped 5 bases from V and 10 bases from J, with 21 bases between. The CDR3 is CASSTETGSLGEQFF. In DNA, the CDR3 is TGTGCCAGCAGTACAGAGACAGGTTCCCTGGGGGAGCAGTTCTTC.

The chain recombines TRBV6-1 with TRBJ2-7; a possible D gene is TRBD1 (5 bases). CDR3 length: 15 amino acids. The V and J ends lost 2 bases and 1 base respectively, with 12 bases between them. Germline lookup yields CDR1 MNHNS and CDR2 SASEGT. The CDR3: CASSEPTVASYEQYF. The CDR3, as DNA: TGTGCCAGCAGTGAACCGACAGTAGCTTCCTACGAGCAGTACTTC.

This chain links TRBV6-5 with TRBJ1-1; unclear D gene. The V and J ends lost 2 bases and 1 base respectively, with 8 bases between them. This CDR3 has 14 amino acids. The germline V gene encodes CDR1 MNHEY and CDR2 SVGAGI. The CDR3 region is CASSYSVKNTEAFF. The CDR3 bases are TGTGCCAGCAGTTACAGCGTAAAGAACACTGAAGCTTTCTTT.

The CDR3 nucleotides are TGTGCCAGCAGCTCTCCAGGACTAGCGGGGGGGCCGGTGCAGTATTTT. Protein: CASSSPGLAGGPVQYF. The chain couples TRBV5-4 to TRBJ2-3; 15 bases match TRBD2. J gave up 11 bases and V 3 bases, and 10 bases lay outside the gene matches. Germline CDR1 SGHNT, CDR2 YYREEE (reference sequence). The CDR3 contains 16 residues.